This T cell receptor beta chain was documented in a study of blood T cell repertoires in COVID-19. Study overall: Samples came from the United States, Italy and Spain, spanning acute and convalescent COVID-19. In each case, the material was cDNA or gDNA derived from T cells, B-cell-depleted T cells, or PBMCs.

This CDR3 is 15 amino acids long. Germline values: CDR1 SNHLY, CDR2 FYNNEI. Trimming cost V 6 bases and J 5 bases; bases outside gene matches: 10. Per the authors' pipeline: Amplification with reference gene primers provided the estimates of nucleated cell counts. The repertoire was sequenced with immunoSEQ multiplex PCR; TCRdb's copy has only in-frame clones and lacks some. Clone size and V and J calls were adopted from that table, with D and trimming inferred from the DNA. There are hundreds of thousands of clones in the sample; 85% to 90% occur only once, and 0.85% to 0.95% lies in the top ten. This chain connects TRBV2 to TRBJ2-5; TRBD1 agrees at 9 bases. This receptor was taken from a man in his fifties or sixties who had been exposed to COVID-19. Source material: PBMCs or T cells enriched from blood (not recorded which). The CDR3 DNA is TGTGCCAGCAGGCTCCGGGACAGGGTATGGGAGACCCAGTACTTC. Residues: CASRLRDRVWETQYF.